Below are 15 T cell receptor beta chains sequenced from a single sample in a study of regulatory T cells in long-lasting Graves disease. Arm-PCR of CDR3 regions and iRepertoire HTBI primers were the basis on which TCR beta libraries were built. TCRdb fed the multiplex PCR reads into MiXCR, producing one record per CDR3 protein. The sample includes roughly 360,000 distinct CDR3 sequences, 23% of them seen just once. This sample's time point: persistent/refractory GD, antithyroid drugs over 5 years with positive TRAb. RNA extracted from PBMCs served as the sequencing template. Sequencing was performed on peripheral blood mononuclear cells (PBMCs), taken when the disease was refractory, from a patient treated with antithyroid drugs. The source of these receptors is a woman in her thirties or forties with Graves disease.

This clonotype was detected ten times or more. CDR3 nucleotides: TGTGCCAGCAGTCAGTTCTACAGGGTTGAGGGGGAGCTGTTTTTT. This gives the protein CASSQFYRVEGELFF. This chain joins TRBV28 and TRBJ2-2, with D possibly matching TRBD1 (6 bases). The V end lost 5 bases, the J end lost 8 bases, and 18 bases lay between the germline ends. CDR1 is MDHEN and CDR2 is SYDVKM in the germline V gene. The CDR3 contains 15 residues.

This clonotype occurred a few times. The chain couples TRBV7-3 to TRBJ2-3; D unclear. The CDR3 extends over 14 amino acids. The V end lost 0 bases, the J end lost 0 bases, and 4 bases lay between the germline ends. The germline CDR1 and CDR2 sequences are SGHTA and FQGTGA. The CDR3 DNA sequence: TGTGCCAGCAGCTTAACTGGCAGCACAGATACGCAGTATTTT. Its protein is CASSLTGSTDTQYF.

To note about this clonotype: The likely explanation is a read error, given a far larger clone one base away. The chain combines TRBV28 with TRBJ1-1, with D possibly being TRBD1 (5 bases). This CDR3 has 16 amino acids. CDR1 MDHEN and CDR2 SYDVKM come from the germline V gene. CDR3: CAGRADRVLGNTEAFF. DNA for the CDR3: TGTGCCGGCAGGGCGGACCGTGTCCTAGGGAACACTGAAGCTTTCTTT. Looking up the rest from reference TRBV28 and TRBJ1-1 gives the full variable domain: DVKVTQSSRYLVKRTGEKVFLECVQDMDHENMFWYRQDPGLGLRLIYFSYDVKMKEKGDIPEGYSVSREKKERFSLILESASTNQTSMYLCAGRADRVLGNTEAFFGQGTRLTVV.

This clonotype was found many times. The chain carries TRBV11-2 and TRBJ2-5, with 10 bases fitting TRBD2. Germline V gives CDR1 SGHAT, CDR2 FQNNGV. V lost 1 base and J lost 0; bases outside the gene matches: 2. This CDR3 has 16 residues. The CDR3 loop is CASSLGGLAYQETQYF. Written as DNA, the CDR3 is TGTGCCAGCAGCTTAGGGGGACTAGCGTACCAAGAGACCCAGTACTTC.

A note on this clonotype: At one of its ends the junction is not consistent with the germline gene, which may arise from a read error. The CDR3 protein is CSDRDTGGWNEKLFF. CDR3 bases: TGCAGTGATAGAGATACAGGGGGTTGGAATGAAAAACTGTTTTTT. The chain carries TRBV20-1 and TRBJ1-4; 8 nucleotides match TRBD1. This CDR3 spans 15 amino acids. Looked up from germline, CDR1 is DFQATT and CDR2 is SNEGSKA (reference sequence).

This chain uses TRBV3-1 with TRBJ1-2; D possibly corresponds to TRBD1 (5 bases). The CDR3 is 13 amino acids. Germline V gene sequence: CDR1 LGHDT, CDR2 YNNKEL (reference sequence). Trimming left V 8 bases short and J 7 bases short, with 17 bases between. The CDR3 loop reads CASRRGGEGGYTF. As DNA, the CDR3 is TGTGCCAGCCGGCGGGGGGGAGAGGGTGGCTACACCTTC.

This chain joins TRBV5-6 and TRBJ2-7, with a weak D call TRBD2 (5 bases). V was shortened by 2 bases and J by 2 bases, with 11 bases between the two germline ends. CDR1 is SGHDT and CDR2 is YYEEEE in the germline V gene. This CDR3 comprises 14 residues. In DNA form, the CDR3 reads TGTGCCAGCAGCTTTGAGGGTGATACCTACGAGCAGTACTTC. It codes for CASSFEGDTYEQYF.

The genes are TRBV13 and TRBJ2-7; D may correspond to TRBD1 or TRBD2 (5 bases each). CDR3 length: 16 amino acids. Deletions cut 0 bases from V and 7 bases from J, with 19 bases between. Germline V gene data show CDR1 as PRHDT and CDR2 as FYEKMQ (reference sequence). In DNA form, the CDR3 reads TGTGCCAGCAGCTTAGGCCGAGGGGATTCATTGGGTGAGCAGTACTTC. Its protein is CASSLGRGDSLGEQYF.

Comment on this clonotype: A much larger clone differs from this one at a single base, so this may be a read error. The chain recombines TRBV5-8 with TRBJ1-2, with D uncertain. The germline gives CDR1 SGHTS, CDR2 YDEGEE. The CDR3 has 12 amino acids. V gave up 2 bases and J gave up 2 bases, with 4 bases separating them. CDR3 in DNA: TGTGCCAGCAGCTTCGGGAACTATGGCTACACCTTC. Amino acids: CASSFGNYGYTF.

This clonotype was counted at least ten times. The genes are TRBV24-1 and TRBJ2-2, with TRBD1 as a possible D gene (5 bases). V was pared by 2 bases and J by 2 bases, with 11 bases between. Germline values: CDR1 KGHDR, CDR2 SFDVKD. The CDR3 is 16 amino acids. This CDR3 is CATSDSYGANTGELFF. CDR3 nucleotides: TGTGCCACCAGTGATTCCTATGGGGCCAACACCGGGGAGCTGTTTTTT.

There are a few counts of this clonotype. The V and J genes are TRBV20-1 and TRBJ2-7; D uncertain. Deletions cut 7 bases from V and 3 bases from J, with 13 bases between. CDR1 is DFQATT and CDR2 is SNEGSKA in the germline V gene (reference sequence). CDR3 size: 12 residues. In DNA form, the CDR3 reads TGCAGTGTTCGCCCCCCCAACTACGAGCAGTACTTC. This encodes CSVRPPNYEQYF.

The J gene is TRBJ1-2, the V gene TRBV28; no clear D. V dropped 1 base and J dropped 2 bases, with 5 bases sitting between them. The CDR3 extends over 13 amino acids. Looked up from germline, CDR1 is MDHEN and CDR2 is SYDVKM. CDR3 sequence (DNA): TGTGCCAGCAGTTTATTGCAGAACTATGGCTACACCTTC. Encoded protein: CASSLLQNYGYTF.

The rearrangement links TRBV28 to TRBJ1-1; 11 bases are a match to TRBD1. The trim removed 4 bases at V and 4 bases at J, leaving 5 bases unmatched. This CDR3 has 15 residues. Germline V gene data show CDR1 as MDHEN and CDR2 as SYDVKM. Here the CDR3 reads CASSSSGTGGTEAFF. In nucleotides, the CDR3 is TGTGCCAGCAGTTCATCCGGGACAGGGGGCACTGAAGCTTTCTTT. Using reference TRBV28 and TRBJ1-1 for the parts outside the CDR3, the full variable domain is DVKVTQSSRYLVKRTGEKVFLECVQDMDHENMFWYRQDPGLGLRLIYFSYDVKMKEKGDIPEGYSVSREKKERFSLILESASTNQTSMYLCASSSSGTGGTEAFFGQGTRLTVV.

A few counts support this clonotype. The junction departs from the called germline gene at one end, perhaps through a read error. This rearrangement joins TRBV11-2 to TRBJ1-6, with D unclear. Germline CDR1 is SGHAT and CDR2 is FQNNGV. The CDR3 spans 13 residues. The CDR3 DNA reads as TGTGCCAGCAGCATACGGAGTGTCGTCCCGGGTTACTTT. The encoded protein is CASSIRSVVPGYF.

The J gene is TRBJ2-7, the V gene TRBV20-1, with D tentatively TRBD2 (6 bases). The germline V gene encodes CDR1 DFQATT and CDR2 SNEGSKA (reference sequence). Trimming took 5 bases from V and 3 from J, leaving 20 bases between them. The CDR3 extends over 15 amino acids. CDR3 sequence reads: CSALDGGTGGYEQYF. CDR3 sequence (DNA): TGCAGTGCTCTGGACGGTGGGACTGGGGGCTACGAGCAGTACTTC.